The T cell receptor (beta chain) under discussion was sequenced for a study of blood T cell repertoires in COVID-19. At the level of the study: Collection of acute and convalescent COVID-19 samples took place in the United States, Italy and Spain. T cells, B-cell-depleted T cells, or PBMCs provided the cDNA or gDNA that served as material.

The protocol was immunoSEQ multiplex PCR, while the TCRdb copy is restricted to in-frame clones and leaves out a portion. The sample carries around 500,000 clones, approximately 85% recorded once. The germline V gene has CDR1 SGHKS and CDR2 YYEKEE (reference sequence). The CDR3 runs to 15 residues. Trimming cost V 1 base and J 0 bases, with 8 bases left between them. The chain recombines TRBV5-5 with TRBJ1-3; D remains ambiguous. Sequenced: peripheral blood. The receptor was isolated from a human donor in a cohort sampled during active COVID-19. DNA for the CDR3: TGTGCCAGCAGCTTGTTTCGGTACTCTGGAAACACCATATATTTT. Protein: CASSLFRYSGNTIYF.